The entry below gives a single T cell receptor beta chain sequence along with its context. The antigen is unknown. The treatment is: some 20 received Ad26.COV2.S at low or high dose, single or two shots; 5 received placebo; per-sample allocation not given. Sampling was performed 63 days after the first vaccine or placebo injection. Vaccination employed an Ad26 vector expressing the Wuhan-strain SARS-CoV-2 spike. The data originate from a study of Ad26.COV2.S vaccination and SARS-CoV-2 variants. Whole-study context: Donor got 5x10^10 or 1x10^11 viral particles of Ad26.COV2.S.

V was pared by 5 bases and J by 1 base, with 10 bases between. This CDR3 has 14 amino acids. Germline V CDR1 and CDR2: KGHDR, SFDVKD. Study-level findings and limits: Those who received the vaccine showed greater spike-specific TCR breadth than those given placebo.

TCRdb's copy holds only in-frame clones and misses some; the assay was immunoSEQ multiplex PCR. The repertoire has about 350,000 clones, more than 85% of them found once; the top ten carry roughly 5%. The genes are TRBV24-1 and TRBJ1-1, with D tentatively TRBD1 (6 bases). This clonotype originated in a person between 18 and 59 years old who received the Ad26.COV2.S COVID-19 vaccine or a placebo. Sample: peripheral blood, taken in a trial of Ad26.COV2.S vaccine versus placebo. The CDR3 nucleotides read TGTGCCACCAGTGGCCGGGGGCAGAACACTGAAGCTTTCTTT. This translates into CATSGRGQNTEAFF.